This TCR beta chain was observed in a study of T-cell reconstitution after alpha-beta-depleted transplantation in children. Deletions cut 2 bases from V and 6 bases from J, with 10 bases between. The CDR3 spans 13 residues. Germline V gene sequence: CDR1 DFQATT, CDR2 SNEGSKA (reference sequence). Preparing the TCRbeta library involved the use of unique molecular identifiers. MiXCR, run by TCRdb on the PCR reads, gives a single entry per CDR3 protein. The sample yields 400,000 to 500,000 distinct CDR3 sequences, 11% seen once. This receptor was identified in a human donor who donated a stem cell graft to a child with acute myeloid leukemia. This rearrangement joins TRBV20-1 to TRBJ2-2; D call uncertain. Sequencing used PBMCs from the stem cell graft donor, obtained from the stem cell graft. The CDR3: CSARMGGAGELFF. In nucleotides, the CDR3 is TGCAGTGCTAGAATGGGCGGAGCCGGGGAGCTGTTTTTT.